Detailed here is one TCR beta chain. Its antigen is currently unknown. TCRdb called the 5' RACE reads again in MiXCR, with one record for every CDR3 protein. The data contain approximately 300,000 distinct CDR3 sequences, around 8% of them singletons. This entry belongs to a study of CD8 T cells in ankylosing spondylitis. V shed 2 bases, J shed 4 bases, and the junction held 4 bases outside the gene matches. CDR1 DFQATT and CDR2 SNEGSKA come from the germline V gene (reference sequence). CDR3 length: 13 amino acids. Regarding the study as a whole: What seemed typical of ankylosing spondylitis blood was a TCR beta motif built from several highly homologous variants.

Sequencing was carried out using blood, either unsorted or a sorted T cell fraction (not recorded which). This clonotype was sampled from a male donor with ankylosing spondylitis. The chain joins TRBV20-1 to TRBJ2-7, with 8 bases fitting TRBD2. The CDR3 protein is CSARTGGPYEQYF. The CDR3, as DNA: TGCAGTGCTAGAACGGGAGGGCCTTACGAGCAGTACTTC.